Listed below are T cell receptor beta chains from one sample, sequenced in a study of cytomegalovirus exposure and HLA in healthy donors. Some clones are missing from TCRdb's copy, which holds only in-frame ones; the method was immunoSEQ multiplex PCR. The sample lists about 200,000 clones, roughly 77% occurring once. The sample taken for sequencing was PBMCs. Receptor source: a male donor in good health and CMV-seropositive. Both conserved end residues are part of each CDR3. D genes are given only for firm matches. Clone size is given for some rows only: seen once, a few or many times, or a class if the clone is expanded.

V	J	D	size	CDR3	DNA
TRBV28	TRBJ1-2	TRBD1	-	CASSFQGDRLRGYTF	TGTGCCAGCAGTTTCCAAGGGGACAGACTCCGTGGCTACACCTTC
TRBV19	TRBJ2-4	-	-	CASMPAGLQGNIQYF	TGTGCCAGTATGCCCGCGGGACTCCAAGGGAACATTCAGTACTTC
TRBV9	TRBJ2-2	-	-	CASSARPANTGELFF	TGTGCCAGCAGCGCCCGTCCGGCGAACACCGGGGAGCTGTTTTTT
TRBV9	TRBJ2-3	-	-	CASTPRGFNTQYF	TGTGCCAGCACCCCCCGGGGGTTCAATACGCAGTATTTT
TRBV29-1	TRBJ1-2	-	-	CSVGGTINYGYTF	TGCAGCGTGGGGGGGACAATTAACTATGGCTACACCTTC
TRBV7-2	TRBJ2-2	TRBD2	-	CASSLNGGGSTGELFF	TGTGCCAGCAGCTTAAACGGGGGGGGTAGCACCGGGGAGCTGTTTTTT
TRBV9	TRBJ1-3	TRBD1	once	CASSVGQGISDTIYF	TGTGCCAGCAGCGTGGGACAGGGTATTTCGGACACCATATATTTT
TRBV7-6	TRBJ1-4	-	-	CASSPVSRGHNEKLFF	TGTGCCAGCAGCCCCGTTTCTCGAGGCCATAATGAAAAACTGTTTTTT
TRBV11-3	TRBJ2-5	TRBD2	few	CASSLSGTQETQYF	TGTGCCAGCAGCCTTAGCGGGACCCAAGAGACCCAGTACTTC
TRBV7-2	TRBJ2-2	-	few	CASWPRLGDTGELFF	TGTGCCAGCTGGCCCCGGTTAGGGGACACCGGGGAGCTGTTTTTT
TRBV19	TRBJ2-7	-	-	CASSIEGHTVTYEQYF	TGTGCCAGTAGTATAGAGGGGCACACAGTGACCTACGAGCAGTACTTC
TRBV4-2	TRBJ2-1	-	-	CASSQELAGEQFF	TGTGCCAGCAGCCAAGAACTAGCTGGGGAGCAGTTCTTC
TRBV7-3	TRBJ2-2	TRBD2	few	CSSSPLAGGPVTGELFF	TGTTCCAGCAGCCCTCTAGCGGGAGGGCCGGTCACCGGGGAGCTGTTTTTT
TRBV9	TRBJ2-3	TRBD2	once	CASSEGGSGGRQYF	TGTGCCAGCAGCGAAGGCGGTAGCGGGGGGCGGCAGTATTTT
TRBV2	TRBJ2-3	TRBD2	-	CASRRTGRADDTQYF	TGTGCCAGCAGACGGACGGGGAGGGCCGATGATACGCAGTATTTT
TRBV7-8	TRBJ2-7	-	once	CASSSTGSNEQYF	TGTGCCAGCAGCTCCACAGGGTCCAACGAGCAGTACTTC
TRBV7-2	TRBJ2-7	-	-	CASSLAPGLTYEQYF	TGTGCCAGCAGCTTAGCGCCAGGGTTAACCTACGAGCAGTACTTC
TRBV5-1	TRBJ2-3	TRBD2	-	CASSLRLAGGDTQYF	TGCGCCAGCAGCTTGAGACTAGCGGGAGGAGATACGCAGTATTTT
TRBV5-4	TRBJ2-5	TRBD2	-	CASSLGGTSGSRLGETQYF	TGTGCCAGCAGCTTGGGGGGGACTAGCGGGTCGAGACTCGGAGAGACCCAGTACTTC
TRBV7-2	TRBJ2-7	-	once	CASSGVRGNEQYF	TGTGCCAGCAGCGGAGTCCGGGGGAACGAGCAGTACTTC
TRBV7-2	TRBJ1-2	-	-	CASSIVQDSGYTF	TGTGCCAGCAGCATCGTCCAGGACAGTGGCTACACCTTC
TRBV7-9	TRBJ1-5	TRBD1	few	CASSLGTGGVNNQPQHF	TGTGCCAGCAGCTTAGGGACAGGGGGCGTTAACAATCAGCCCCAGCATTTT
TRBV7-9	TRBJ1-6	TRBD1	-	CSSSQTGGLSSYNSPLHF	TGTTCCAGCAGCCAGACAGGGGGCCTTAGCTCCTATAATTCACCCCTCCACTTT
TRBV6-5	TRBJ2-3	TRBD2	-	CASSYSAGTTDTQYF	TGTGCCAGCAGTTACTCAGCGGGGACCACAGATACGCAGTATTTT
TRBV7-9	TRBJ2-7	-	-	CASSPLPGEQYF	TGTGCCAGCAGCCCCCTCCCGGGCGAGCAGTACTTC
TRBV6-1	TRBJ1-1	-	-	CASSQSPRSGTEAFF	TGTGCCAGCAGTCAAAGCCCCCGAAGCGGCACTGAAGCTTTCTTT
TRBV10-3	TRBJ2-7	TRBD1	-	CAISTGAEYEQYF	TGTGCCATCAGTACAGGGGCGGAATACGAGCAGTACTTC
TRBV7-7	TRBJ1-4	-	-	CASSPGIGVVGEKLFF	TGTGCCAGCAGCCCCGGAATAGGGGTGGTTGGGGAAAAACTGTTTTTT